This entry describes one T cell receptor beta chain. Its antigen is not identified. The CDR3 runs to 14 residues. The germline gives CDR1 LGHNA, CDR2 YSLEER. V lost 1 base, J lost 6 bases, and 4 bases stayed unmatched. These data belong to a study of shared clonotypes between healthy human individuals. Study-wide points: Shared across a few donors were roughly 5.3% of the naive CD4 clonotypes.

The authors ran the assay at deep level. Sorted-subset replicate PCRs used around 200 ng of genomic DNA. This amount corresponded to about 30,000 T cell genomes. Data came from immunoSEQ multiplex PCR; TCRdb stores just in-frame clones and leaves some out. The sample holds 2 million to 2.5 million clones, 90% to 95% seen once. Every one of the donors was a Caucasian adult that lived in Nashville, Tennessee. Sequenced: naive CD4+ T cells from PBMCs. Stated subset: CD45RA+ positively selected. The receptor was derived from a man younger than 35 in good health. Some clones in this sample may be carry-over from other donors' samples. The chain recombines TRBV4-3 with TRBJ2-7; 9 bases align to TRBD1. CDR3 amino acids: CASSQGTGASEQYF. DNA of the CDR3: TGCGCCAGCAGCCAAGGGACAGGGGCCAGCGAGCAGTACTTC.